This T cell receptor beta chain was recorded in a study of T-cell memory formation after mild COVID-19 (TCRdb year 2021). Concerning the study at large: TCR sequence clusters from the two donors were largely donor specific. Longitudinal TCRalpha and TCRbeta repertoire sequencing tracked T-cell clones expanding and contracting after mild COVID-19 in two donors. The cohort comprised two young, previously healthy adult volunteers, one female and one male.

This sample was sequenced with an Illumina NovaSeq 6000. TCRalpha and TCRbeta cDNA libraries were constructed by 5'RACE with constant-segment primers, with sample barcodes and unique molecular identifiers being introduced. RNA was extracted from every sample with Trizol reagent. Library amplification was performed in two PCR steps, and a second sample barcode and Illumina TruSeq adapters were introduced in the second step. Sequencing of the libraries was done on an Illumina NovaSeq, producing 2 x 150 bp paired-end reads. On the study's bioinformatics: The reads were demultiplexed and collapsed into UMI-guided consensus sequences using migec v1.2.7. Using mixcr v2.1.11, UMI consensuses were aligned to TRA and TRB V and J templates and then assembled into clonotypes. Expanded or contracted clonotypes were those called significant by both edgeR and NoisET, with noise models trained on biological replicates. edgeR calls used a false discovery rate-adjusted p below 0.01 and a log2 fold-change threshold of 1. As an exploratory analysis of dynamics, PCA with hierarchical clustering was applied to max-normalized trajectories of the 1000 most abundant clonotypes. Separately sequenced CD4+ and CD8+ repertoires were used to assign a CD4 or CD8 phenotype to each responding clone. Using fastp at Q25 and MiXCR, TCRdb reprocessed the public reads and kept productive beta chains. All rows with the same CDR3 protein become a single entry with the most common DNA and genes. These V and J calls are TCRdb output, not the study's own analysis. Recorded for this sample are approximately 260,000 distinct CDR3 sequences; about 20% of them occurred a single time. Of the sample, roughly 24% falls within the top ten clones.

This clonotype has a handful of counts. The antigen it recognizes is unknown. Per-base qualities were not stored, and no clone one base away is much larger. Trimming costs V 5 bases and J 4 bases, and their ends lie 12 bases apart. The germline V gene encodes CDR1 MGHRA and CDR2 YSYEKL. Including cysteine and phenylalanine, the CDR3 has 13 amino acids. Here the CDR3 DNA is all that survives: 39 bases in frame from base 1. Study-wide findings and limitations: Only a couple of mild cases were covered in the study, and larger cohorts including severe cases with pre-infection samples were considered necessary. Contracting CD4+ clones were located mainly in the CM and EM memory subsets, whereas CD8+ clones were found to be enriched in EMRA. Balanced CD4/CD8 phenotypes were observed for clones contracting from day 15 to 85, whereas a bias towards CD4+ was observed for a second wave of clones expanding from day 15 to 37. Whether the second-wave clones peaking on day 37 were SARS-CoV-2 specific was not confirmed. Some responding clones were found in pre-infection memory, which suggests that pre-existing cross-reactive memory T cells took part in the SARS-CoV-2 response.

Ficoll-Paque density gradient centrifugation was used to isolate PBMCs. This chain is built from TRBV4-1 and TRBJ2-7; a tentative D call is TRBD1 (5 bases match). The sequenced sample consisted of PBMCs or a T cell subset sorted from them (not recorded which). This TCR derives from a man aged 18 to 29 who had mild COVID-19 (a few samples of this study predate the infection). The sample titles of this study are shuffled in the database, so cell type and time point are left out; the donor was told from shared clones. The DNA sequence is given as TGCGCCAGCAGCAAACTGACAGAGTACGAGCAGTACTTC. Its translation is CASSKLTEYEQYF.